This T cell receptor (beta chain) was identified during a study of CD8+ T cells in alopecia areata. The sample's treatment: oral pan-JAK inhibitor, 5-10 mg twice daily. This clone was recorded a few times. The antigen is unknown. As the sequencing template, cDNA was produced by extracting RNA and reverse transcribing it. Sequenced by immunoSEQ multiplex PCR; TCRdb stores in-frame clones only, minus some. Of some 96,000 clones listed, 50% to 75% are singletons. CDR1 is SQVTM and CDR2 is ANQGSEA in the germline V gene. V lost 5 bases and J lost 3; bases outside the gene matches: 8. The CDR3 covers 14 residues. Study-level points and caveats: Sequencing of scalp tissue also captures the resident alphabeta T cells of normal skin. Scalp clonality and expanded CD8+ clones among the top 100 fell significantly with tofacitinib.

This sample comprised CD8+ T cells sorted from blood, obtained at week 4, from a patient treated with tofacitinib. J is TRBJ2-3 and V is TRBV29-1; 7 bases match TRBD1. This receptor was identified in a human donor with alopecia areata. Here the CDR3 DNA reads TGCAGCGTTCCGACAGGGATGGGAACAGATACGCAGTATTTT. Translating it yields CSVPTGMGTDTQYF.